The 9 T cell receptor beta chains presented below share a single source sample, sequenced in a study of blood T cell repertoires in COVID-19. The repertoire was sequenced with immunoSEQ multiplex PCR; TCRdb's copy has only in-frame clones and lacks some. The table lists a few hundred thousand clones, approximately 77% of them singletons. Sequenced input: peripheral blood. These receptors all stem from a human donor with acute or convalescent COVID-19. The donor label of this sample is uncertain.

CDR3: CATSRDGTGRGQPQHF. The CDR3 DNA reads as TGTGCCACCAGCAGAGATGGGACAGGGAGGGGACAGCCCCAGCATTTT. The chain employs TRBV15 and TRBJ1-5, with TRBD1 matching 9 bases. V was clipped by 0 bases and J by 7 bases; unmatched bases: 7. Per germline, CDR1 LNHNV and CDR2 YYDKDF (reference sequence). CDR3 size: 16 residues.

The chain couples TRBV4-2 to TRBJ1-5; D gene ambiguous. The V gene lost 4 bases and the J gene lost 0 bases, with 13 bases spanning the gap. CDR1 LGHNA and CDR2 YNFKEQ come from the germline V gene. The CDR3 runs 16 residues. Written as DNA, the CDR3 is TGTGCCAGCAGCCTATACGCGGAGAATAGCAATCAGCCCCAGCATTTT. Its protein product is CASSLYAENSNQPQHF.

V and J are TRBV28 and TRBJ1-5; D is undetermined. Germline CDR1 reads MDHEN; CDR2 reads SYDVKM. The CDR3 spans 11 residues. Trimming removed 6 bases from V and 5 bases from J, with 5 bases in between. The CDR3: CASSADQPQHF. The CDR3 DNA is TGTGCCAGCAGCGCAGATCAGCCCCAGCATTTT.

This clone occurred a few times. V gene TRBV3-1 (or the pseudogene TRBV3-2) combines with J gene TRBJ1-2; D perhaps matches TRBD1 (6 bases). Deletions cut 6 bases from V and 2 bases from J, with 10 bases between. CDR3 length equals 13 residues. CDR1 and CDR2 (germline): LGHDT, YNNKEL (reference sequence). Written as DNA, the CDR3 is TGTGCCAGCAGTCCTCAGGGGAACTATGGCTACACCTTC. Amino acids: CASSPQGNYGYTF.

This clone was seen more than once but under ten times. The chain couples TRBV6-5 to TRBJ2-3; D might be TRBD2 (6 bases). The CDR3 runs 14 residues. Germline V gives CDR1 MNHEY, CDR2 SVGAGI. V gave up 8 bases and J gave up 2 bases, with 14 bases separating them. CDR3 amino acids: CASQKRRDTDTQYF. Written as DNA, the CDR3 is TGTGCCAGCCAAAAACGGCGGGACACAGATACGCAGTATTTT.

The chain has TRBV24-1 and TRBJ2-1, with TRBD2 matching over 7 bases. Germline V lookup: CDR1 KGHDR, CDR2 SFDVKD. J lost 7 bases, V lost 2 bases, and 7 bases had no gene match. The CDR3 consists of 15 residues. The CDR3 spells CATSDYRGGTNEQFF. In DNA, the CDR3 is TGTGCCACCAGTGATTACCGCGGGGGTACGAATGAGCAGTTCTTC.

The chain carries TRBV7-9 and TRBJ2-5; no reliable D call. In germline, CDR1 is SEHNR, CDR2 FQNEAQ (reference sequence). CDR3 length: 13 amino acids. V was shortened by 8 bases and J by 1 base, with 11 bases between the two germline ends. In nucleotides, the CDR3 is TGTGCCAGCGGCGTCGGGTCCCAAGAGACCCAGTACTTC. It yields the protein CASGVGSQETQYF.

The CDR3: CASSEGRRGPQHF. In DNA, the CDR3 is TGTGCCAGCAGTGAAGGGCGGCGCGGGCCCCAGCATTTT. This sequence joins TRBV6-1 and TRBJ1-5, with D uncertain. Between the trimmed V and J ends, which lost 1 base and 9 bases, there was a span of 10 bases. The CDR3 consists of 13 residues. CDR1 is MNHNS, CDR2 SASEGT, per germline.

The V gene is TRBV7-7, the J gene TRBJ2-5; tentatively, D is TRBD2 (7 bases). The germline V gene has CDR1 SSHAT and CDR2 FNYEAQ (reference sequence). Trimming took off 2 bases at V and 5 bases at J, with 15 bases between the two ends. The CDR3 extends over 15 amino acids. The CDR3 region is CASSLRGASRETQYF. The CDR3 bases are TGTGCCAGCAGCTTACGGGGGGCGAGTCGGGAGACCCAGTACTTC.